This T cell receptor (beta chain) was identified in a study of T cells in Graves' hyperthyroidism and ophthalmopathy. This clonotype was seen at least ten times. Reasons for excluding patients were uncontrolled infection, other autoimmune disease, pregnancy or lactation. Orbital computed tomography and thyroid ultrasound, together with serum TRAb and thyroxine and clinical symptoms, were used for diagnoses. CDR1 and CDR2 (germline): SGHTA, FQGNSA. V gave up 5 bases and J gave up 1 base, with 11 bases separating them. The CDR3 spans 14 residues. Template material for amplifying TCR beta CDR3 regions consisted of RNA transcripts. First-round RT-PCR of the TCR CDR3 relied on the HTBI primer set. TCRdb re-called the multiplex PCR reads with MiXCR, one entry per CDR3 protein. The sample shows 500,000 to 600,000 distinct CDR3 sequences, roughly 45% of them seen only once.

This chain joins TRBV7-2 and TRBJ1-2; the D is unclear. This receptor was identified in an adult woman with Graves' disease, either hyperthyroidism or ophthalmopathy (not recorded which). Specimen: peripheral blood or thyroid tissue (not recorded which). The CDR3 DNA sequence: TGTGCCAGCAGCCCCCAGACCGATAACTATGGCTACACCTTC. It yields the protein CASSPQTDNYGYTF.